This entry concerns a single T cell receptor (beta chain). The antigen remains unidentified. This entry is derived from a study of T-cell memory formation after mild COVID-19. About the research overall: TCR clusters were mostly confined to one donor each. Study-wide results and caveats: Contracting clones localized mainly to CM and EM when CD4+ and mainly to EMRA when CD8+. Clonal second-wave expansions that peaked on day 37 had unconfirmed SARS-CoV-2 specificity. Within pre-infection memory, some responding clones were found, suggesting cross-reactive memory joined.

TCRdb itself ran the 5' RACE reads through MiXCR, one entry per CDR3 protein. The table shows about 390,000 distinct CDR3 sequences, with about 15% occurring only once. V was trimmed by 2 bases and J by 0 bases, leaving 8 bases between them. Germline CDR1 is SGHTA and CDR2 is FQGNSA. The CDR3 consists of 16 residues. This receptor was taken from a man between 18 and 29 years old who had mild COVID-19 (a few samples of this study predate the infection). Cell type and time point are not known. V gene TRBV7-2 combines with J gene TRBJ1-6; D unresolved. The sample consisted of PBMCs or a T cell subset sorted from them (not recorded which). As DNA, the CDR3 is TGTGCCAGCAGCTTACGGCAGAGCTCCTATAATTCACCCCTCCACTTT. Encoded protein: CASSLRQSSYNSPLHF.